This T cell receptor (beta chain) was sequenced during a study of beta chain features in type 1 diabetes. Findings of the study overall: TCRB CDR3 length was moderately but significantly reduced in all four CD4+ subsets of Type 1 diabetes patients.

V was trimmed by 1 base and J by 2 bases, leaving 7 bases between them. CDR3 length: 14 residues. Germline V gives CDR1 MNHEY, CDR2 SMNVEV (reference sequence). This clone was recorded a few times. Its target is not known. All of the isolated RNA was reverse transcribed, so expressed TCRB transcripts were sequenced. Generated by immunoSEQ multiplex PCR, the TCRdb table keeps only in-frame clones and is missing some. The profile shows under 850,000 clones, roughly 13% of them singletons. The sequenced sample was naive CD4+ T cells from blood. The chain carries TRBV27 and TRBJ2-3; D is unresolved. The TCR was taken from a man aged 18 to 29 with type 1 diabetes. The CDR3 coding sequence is TGTGCCAGCAGTTTATTAGGTTACACAGATACGCAGTATTTT. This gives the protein CASSLLGYTDTQYF.